This T cell receptor beta chain was documented in a study of blood T cell repertoires in COVID-19. The overall study: PBMCs, B-cell-depleted T cells, or T cells provided the cDNA or gDNA that made up the material.

Original processing notes: Estimation of nucleated cell counts was performed using reference gene primer amplification. The table came from immunoSEQ multiplex PCR; TCRdb's copy has only in-frame clones and leaves some out. That table supplies the V and J calls and clone size; D and trimming were determined from the DNA. Of about 270,000 clones listed, approximately 86% are singletons. The CDR3 covers 14 residues. Looked up from germline, CDR1 is SGHDN and CDR2 is FVKESK. Trimming stripped 4 bases from V and 11 bases from J, with 20 bases between. It was during active infection that Seattle patients were enrolled and then longitudinally followed. In this sample, this clone turned up a few times.

The receptor was derived from a woman in her seventies with COVID-19, enrolled during active disease. The source material was peripheral blood. The chain links TRBV14 to TRBJ1-1, with D tentatively TRBD1 (6 bases). The CDR3 bases are TGTGCCAGCAGCCGCACGACAGGCTCAAGGGTGGCTTTCTTT. Its translation: CASSRTTGSRVAFF.